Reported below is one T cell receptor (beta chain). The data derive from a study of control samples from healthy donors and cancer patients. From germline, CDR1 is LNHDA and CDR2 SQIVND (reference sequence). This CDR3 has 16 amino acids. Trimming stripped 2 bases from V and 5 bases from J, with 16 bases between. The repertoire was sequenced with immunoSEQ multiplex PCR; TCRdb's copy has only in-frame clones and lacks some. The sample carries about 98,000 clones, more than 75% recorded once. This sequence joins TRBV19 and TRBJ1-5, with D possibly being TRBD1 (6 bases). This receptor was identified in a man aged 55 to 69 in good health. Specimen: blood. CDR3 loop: CASSIRGTPADQPQHF. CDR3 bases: TGTGCCAGTAGTATACGGGGGACACCAGCGGATCAGCCCCAGCATTTT.